This section outlines one T cell receptor beta chain sequence together with its context. Which cohort a participant joined came from the clinical history participants gave. Per the germline V gene, CDR1 is SGHAT and CDR2 is FQNNGV. Unmatched junction bases numbered 8, after V lost 3 bases and J lost 8 bases. The CDR3 contains 15 residues. This sample was taken from a study of blood T cell repertoires in COVID-19. TCRdb keeps only in-frame clones here, not all; method: immunoSEQ multiplex PCR. Of hundreds of thousands of clones in the sample, about nine tenths were seen once. This TCR was recovered from a man aged 60 to 75 who had recovered from COVID-19. The sample taken for sequencing was PBMCs or T cells enriched from blood (not recorded which). The chain links TRBV11-2 to TRBJ1-4, with TRBD1 matching over 8 bases. The CDR3 DNA follows: TGTGCCAGCAGCTTCGGGAGACAGGGGACCGAAAAACTGTTTTTT. It yields the protein CASSFGRQGTEKLFF.